This T cell receptor (beta chain) originates from a study of blood T cells in healthy people across ages. At the level of the study: Per two T cells, template switching captured roughly one barcoded beta molecule.

For the second PCR, which ran for about 6 to 11 cycles, a sample-barcoded 5' primer and a J-beta primer mix were used. Paired-end reads containing CDR3 totaled no fewer than 2.5 million for each sample. MiXCR, applied by TCRdb to the 5' RACE reads, yields one record per CDR3 protein. The profile covers 650,000 to 800,000 distinct CDR3 sequences, with more than 40% appearing a single time and roughly 18% taken by the ten largest. V dropped 5 bases and J dropped 4 bases, with 12 bases sitting between them. The CDR3 length is 13 residues. In germline, CDR1 is MNHEY, CDR2 SVGEGT. The TCR sequence derives from a man in his fifties or sixties in good health. The chain employs TRBV6-2 or TRBV6-3 and TRBJ2-7; TRBD1 is a possible D gene (5 bases). Sequenced sample: blood. As DNA, the CDR3 is TGTGCCAGCAGTACCCGACAGCGATACGAGCAGTACTTC. Protein: CASSTRQRYEQYF.